These 9 T cell receptor beta chains share one sample of origin, sequenced in a study of human T cells and chemical hapten exposure (dated by TCRdb to the early 2020s). Libraries were constructed by RACE. The instrument was a NextSeq 500. TCRdb itself trimmed the public reads at Q25 with fastp, ran MiXCR and retained productive beta chains. Rows merge per CDR3 protein into single entries with the most common DNA and genes. Within this sample are under 60,000 distinct CDR3 sequences, with around a tenth of them counted one time only. The ten top clones hold approximately 9.6% of the sample. Reading the label with the study, this specimen's time point is: pre-sensitization, week 0. The treatment or condition label for this specimen denotes: therapeutic diphenylcyclopropenone sensitization with weekly scalp DPC. Unfractionated whole blood was collected in Tempus Blood RNA tubes, and total RNA was extracted from that blood.

The source material was whole blood, sampled in connection with sensitization to the hapten diphenylcyclopropenone (DPC). The origin of the receptors is a woman in her 30s with alopecia areata. Some clones in this sample may be carry-over from other donors' samples.

This clonotype was found many times. The chain combines TRBV12-3 or TRBV12-4 with TRBJ2-1, with TRBD2 identical over 9 bases. The J segment lost 4 bases and the V segment lost 3 bases, leaving 4 bases of the junction unmatched. The CDR3 loop spans 15 amino acids. CDR3 region: CASSFGGGDYNEQFF. The CDR3 region has the DNA TGTGCCAGCAGTTTTGGCGGGGGGGATTACAATGAGCAGTTCTTC.

The table lists this clonotype with a few counts. The J gene is TRBJ2-5, the V gene TRBV5-4; the match to TRBD2 covers 8 bases. Germline V CDR1 and CDR2: SGHNT, YYREEE (reference sequence). J lost 1 base, V lost 9 bases, and 14 bases had no gene match. There are 16 residues in the CDR3. The CDR3 loop is CATARGGGGLQETQYF. The CDR3 region has the DNA TGTGCCACCGCGCGGGGCGGCGGGGGGCTCCAAGAGACCCAGTACTTC.

J is TRBJ2-7 and V is TRBV6-5, with 8 bases identical to TRBD1. The CDR3 runs 14 residues. Germline V gene lookup returns CDR1 MNHEY and CDR2 SVGAGI. V lost 6 bases to trimming and J lost 1 base; unmatched junction nucleotides: 5. In DNA form, the CDR3 reads TGTGCCAGCAGCCGGACAGGGACTTCCTACGAGCAGTACTTC. Translation gives CASSRTGTSYEQYF.

This clonotype was recorded a few times. V and J are TRBV15 and TRBJ2-5; D remains unclear. Germline lookup yields CDR1 LNHNV and CDR2 YYDKDF (reference sequence). Trimming cost V 5 bases and J 2 bases, with 9 bases left between them. The CDR3 contains 13 residues. In nucleotides, the CDR3 is TGTGCCACCAGCTCGGACCGTCAAGAGACCCAGTACTTC. This codes for CATSSDRQETQYF. Full variable domain (rest looked up from reference TRBV15 and TRBJ2-5): DAMVIQNPRYQVTQFGKPVTLSCSQTLNHNVMYWYQQKSSQAPKLLFHYYDKDFNNEADTPDNFQSRRPNTSFCFLDIRSPGLGDTAMYLCATSSDRQETQYFGPGTRLLVL.

This clonotype was counted many times. The CDR3 DNA follows: TGTGCCAGCAGCCAAGTACCAGCGGGGGGCCCGGTATTCTTC. This sequence encodes CASSQVPAGGPVFF. This chain connects TRBV14 to TRBJ2-1; 9 positions match TRBD2. V trimming: 1 base; J trimming: 16 bases; junction bases outside the gene matches: 11. Germline V gene lookup returns CDR1 SGHDN and CDR2 FVKESK. The CDR3 runs to 14 residues. Based on the CDR3 plus reference TRBV14 and TRBJ2-1, the full variable domain is EAGVTQFPSHSVIEKGQTVTLRCDPISGHDNLYWYRRVMGKEIKFLLHFVKESKQDESGMPNNRFLAERTGGTYSTLKVQPAELEDSGVYFCASSQVPAGGPVFFGPGTRLTVL.

This clonotype was seen a few times. This CDR3 is CAIRQNSYGYTF. The CDR3, as DNA: TGTGCCATCCGGCAGAACTCCTATGGCTACACCTTC. The V and J genes are TRBV10-3 and TRBJ1-2; D unresolved. Germline-derived CDR1 and CDR2 are ENHRY and SYGVKD. The CDR3 length is 12 residues. Trimming shortened V by 8 bases and J by 4 bases, and 11 bases separated the two germline ends.

This clonotype was seen only a few times. The chain employs TRBV13 and TRBJ2-7, with 8 bases fitting TRBD1. CDR3 size: 16 residues. Germline V gene data show CDR1 as PRHDT and CDR2 as FYEKMQ (reference sequence). V was pared by 2 bases and J by 2 bases, with 8 bases of the junction left unmatched. CDR3 sequence: CASSLYGRGPPYEQYF. The CDR3 DNA sequence: TGTGCCAGCAGCTTATATGGCAGGGGGCCCCCCTACGAGCAGTACTTC.

V usage is TRBV7-2 and J usage is TRBJ2-1; 11 bases are a match to TRBD2. Germline V gene lookup returns CDR1 SGHTA and CDR2 FQGNSA. Unmatched junction bases numbered 7, after V lost 0 bases and J lost 9 bases. The CDR3 loop spans 16 amino acids. The CDR3 sequence: CASSLAGPLAGAEQFF. The CDR3 bases are TGTGCCAGCAGCTTAGCGGGGCCACTAGCGGGAGCTGAGCAGTTCTTC.

Many counts were recorded for this clonotype. The chain couples TRBV10-3 to TRBJ2-7; TRBD1 agrees at 7 bases. The CDR3 runs to 13 residues. J lost 2 bases, V lost 6 bases, and 4 bases had no gene match. CDR1 and CDR2 (germline): ENHRY, SYGVKD. CDR3 coding DNA: TGTGCCATCAGCCGGGACAGTACCTACGAGCAGTACTTC. Translated: CAISRDSTYEQYF.